These T cell receptor beta chains were read from a single sample in a study of T cell repertoires in cytomegalovirus infection. Each CDR3 protein is one row after TCRdb ran MiXCR on the reads. The sample gives 650,000 to 850,000 distinct CDR3 sequences, under 35% of which show up once; under 15% is in the top ten. Their recognized antigens are unknown. Material: cultured CD8+ T cells from PBMCs, obtained from culture after CMV antigen stimulation. Receptors were obtained from a human donor in good health (CMV status not recorded). Some clones in this sample may be carry-over from other donors' samples. CDR3s include the opening cysteine and the closing phenylalanine or tryptophan. D genes are given only for firm matches. Clone size appears in some rows only: once, few, many, or a class for an expanded clone.

TGTGCCAGCAGCCACCGGACAGGGACAGCTAACTATGGCTACACCTTC,CASSHRTGTANYGYTF,TRBJ1-2,TRBV6-6,-,TRBD1
TGTGCCAGCAGCTTAGGGGGGGCCAGGACTACTCCCTACAATGAGCAGTTCTTC,CASSLGGARTTPYNEQFF,TRBJ2-1,TRBV7-9,-,-
TGTGCCACCTGGGCAGGGGAGAGCAATCAGCCCCAGCATTTT,CATWAGESNQPQHF,TRBJ1-5,TRBV2,-,-
TGCGCCAGCAGCCAAGGGACAGGCCCACCGACAAATGAGCAGTTCTTC,CASSQGTGPPTNEQFF,TRBJ2-1,TRBV4-1,-,TRBD1
TGTGCCAGCAGCCAGTACGGGCCCTCACATGGCTACACCTTC,CASSQYGPSHGYTF,TRBJ1-2,TRBV14,-,-
TGTGCCAGCAGCTTAGGGGAGGACAGGGTCTACGAGCAGTACTTC,CASSLGEDRVYEQYF,TRBJ2-7,TRBV7-6,-,TRBD1
TGTGCCAGTAGTTCGGGGAACTTC,CASSSGNF,TRBJ1-2,TRBV19,-,-
TGTGCCAGCACCGACGAAGGGGCTAGCACAGATACGCAGTATTTT,CASTDEGASTDTQYF,TRBJ2-3,TRBV7-2,many,-
TGTGCTAGTGGAGTTCCAGGGGCGACGAACACCGGGGAGCTGTTTTTT,CASGVPGATNTGELFF,TRBJ2-2,TRBV12-5,-,-
TGTGCCAGCAGTTACAATCGGGGGCAAGAGACCCAGTACTTC,CASSYNRGQETQYF,TRBJ2-5,TRBV6-6,many,-
TGTGCCAGCAGCCGGGATGGGACCGGTCAAGAGACCCAGTACTTC,CASSRDGTGQETQYF,TRBJ2-5,TRBV7-8,many,-
TGCGCCAGCAGCCAAGAAATCCGGAATGAGCAGTTCTTC,CASSQEIRNEQFF,TRBJ2-1,TRBV4-1,-,-
TGTGCCATGTCGACAGGGAGCACAGATACGCAGTATTTT,CAMSTGSTDTQYF,TRBJ2-3,TRBV6-6,once,TRBD1
TGTGCCAGCAGTTACTCGACTAGCGGGGGGGCGAACACCGGGGAGCTGTTTTTT,CASSYSTSGGANTGELFF,TRBJ2-2,TRBV6-2/TRBV6-3,many,TRBD2
TGTGCCAGCAGTTTAAAATTGACAGTTCCGCCGGCAACTAATGAAAAACTGTTTTTT,CASSLKLTVPPATNEKLFF,TRBJ1-4,TRBV27,few,-
TGTGCCATCCGACGCGGGATCCTCTACAATGAGCAGTTCTTC,CAIRRGILYNEQFF,TRBJ2-1,TRBV6-2/TRBV6-3,few,-
TGCAGTGCTTCAGCGGGGGGGCTCGATGAGCAGTTCTTC,CSASAGGLDEQFF,TRBJ2-1,TRBV20-1,-,TRBD2
TGCAGTGCTAGCTACCCTGGGGCTAGCGGGGAGATCTCCTACGAGCAGTACTTC,CSASYPGASGEISYEQYF,TRBJ2-7,TRBV20-1,few,TRBD2
TGTGCCGGCAAGCAGACAGGGATCTACAATGAGCAGTTCTTC,CAGKQTGIYNEQFF,TRBJ2-1,TRBV2,-,TRBD1
TGTGCCAGCTGCCTAAGGACAGGGGTCGATGGCTACACCTTC,CASCLRTGVDGYTF,TRBJ1-2,TRBV19,-,TRBD1
TGTGCCATCACGGTGCGGGGGGGCTTTGATGAGCAGTTCTTC,CAITVRGGFDEQFF,TRBJ2-1,TRBV10-3,-,TRBD2
TGTGCCAGCAGTTTATCGGCACAGGGGGCCAATGGCTACACCTTC,CASSLSAQGANGYTF,TRBJ1-2,TRBV27,-,TRBD1
TGTGCCAGCACCGAAAGGGGTAACCCCTATGGCTACACCTTC,CASTERGNPYGYTF,TRBJ1-2,TRBV6-6,-,-
TGTGCCAGCAGTGGTATAGGTGACACGCAAGAGACCCAGTACTTC,CASSGIGDTQETQYF,TRBJ2-5,TRBV2,few,-
TGTGCCAGCACCCCGCTCCTACACCCAGAAAGTGAGCAGTACTTC,CASTPLLHPESEQYF,TRBJ2-7,TRBV6-1,-,-
TGTGCCAGCGCGGCAGGGAAAAACCCCCTGTCCTACAATGAGCAGTTCTTC,CASAAGKNPLSYNEQFF,TRBJ2-1,TRBV5-4,-,-
TGTGCCAGTAGTACCGCGGACAGGATCACTGAAGCTTTCTTT,CASSTADRITEAFF,TRBJ1-1,TRBV19,few,TRBD1
TGCAGTGCTAGAGTTCCAATTTACTATGGCTACACCTTC,CSARVPIYYGYTF,TRBJ1-2,TRBV20-1,-,-